Sequencing of this TCR beta chain was carried out in a study of human T cells and chemical hapten exposure. Looking at the study overall: Small volume differences among pooled libraries mainly caused per-sample TCR yield variation.

Trimming took off 8 bases at V and 3 bases at J, with 11 bases between the two ends. The germline V gene encodes CDR1 SEHNR and CDR2 FQNEAQ (reference sequence). CDR3 length: 12 amino acids. TCRdb analysed the RACE reads with MiXCR anew, one entry per CDR3 protein. The table records some 70,000 distinct CDR3 sequences, approximately 9.9% of them present only once. Sample time point: pre-sensitization, week 0. Regarding treatment: therapeutic diphenylcyclopropenone sensitization with weekly scalp DPC. This clonotype was counted at least ten times. The sequence was obtained from a woman aged 45 to 65 with alopecia areata. Some clones in this sample may be carry-over from other donors' samples. The V gene is TRBV7-9, the J gene TRBJ2-7; D is undetermined. The sample was whole blood, taken in connection with sensitization to the hapten diphenylcyclopropenone (DPC). The CDR3, as DNA: TGTGCCAGCGGCTCAGTGCACTACGAGCAGTACTTC. Protein: CASGSVHYEQYF.